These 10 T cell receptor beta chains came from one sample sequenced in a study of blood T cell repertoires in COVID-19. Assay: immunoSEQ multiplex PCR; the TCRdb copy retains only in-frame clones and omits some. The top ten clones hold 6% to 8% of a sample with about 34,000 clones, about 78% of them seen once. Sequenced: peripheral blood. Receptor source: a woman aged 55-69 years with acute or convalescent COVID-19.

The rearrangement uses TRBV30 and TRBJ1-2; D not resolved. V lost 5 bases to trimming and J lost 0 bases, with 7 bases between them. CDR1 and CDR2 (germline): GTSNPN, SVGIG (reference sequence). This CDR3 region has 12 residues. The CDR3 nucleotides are TGTGCCTGGGAACATGCTAACTATGGCTACACCTTC. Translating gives CAWEHANYGYTF.

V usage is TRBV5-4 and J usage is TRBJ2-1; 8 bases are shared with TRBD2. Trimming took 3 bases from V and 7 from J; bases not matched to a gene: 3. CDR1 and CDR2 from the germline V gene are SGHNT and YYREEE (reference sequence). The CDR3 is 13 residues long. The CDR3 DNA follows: TGTGCCAGCAGCTCGGGACTAGAAAATGAGCAGTTCTTC. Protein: CASSSGLENEQFF. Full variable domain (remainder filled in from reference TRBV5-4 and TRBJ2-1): ETGVTQSPTHLIKTRGQQVTLRCSSQSGHNTVSWYQQALGQGPQFIFQYYREEENGRGNFPPRFSGLQFPNYSSELNVNALELDDSALYLCASSSGLENEQFFGPGTRLTVL.

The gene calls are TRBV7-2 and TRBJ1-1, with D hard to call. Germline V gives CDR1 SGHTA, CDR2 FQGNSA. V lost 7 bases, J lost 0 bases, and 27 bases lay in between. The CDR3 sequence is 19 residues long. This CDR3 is CASKREGLPYSAMNTEAFF. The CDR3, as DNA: TGTGCCAGCAAACGAGAGGGCCTTCCGTATAGCGCGATGAACACTGAAGCTTTCTTT.

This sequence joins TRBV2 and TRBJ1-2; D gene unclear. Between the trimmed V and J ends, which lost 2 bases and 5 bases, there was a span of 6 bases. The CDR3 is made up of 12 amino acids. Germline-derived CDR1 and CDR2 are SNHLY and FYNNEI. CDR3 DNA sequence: TGTGCCAGCAGTGAATCGGGTTATGGCTACACCTTC. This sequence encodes CASSESGYGYTF.

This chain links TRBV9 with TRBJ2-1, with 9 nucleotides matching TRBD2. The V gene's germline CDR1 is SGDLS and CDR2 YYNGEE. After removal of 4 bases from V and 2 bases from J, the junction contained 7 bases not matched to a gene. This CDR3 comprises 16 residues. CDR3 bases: TGTGCCAGCAGCACAAGCCTAGCGGGGACCTACAATGAGCAGTTCTTC. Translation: CASSTSLAGTYNEQFF.

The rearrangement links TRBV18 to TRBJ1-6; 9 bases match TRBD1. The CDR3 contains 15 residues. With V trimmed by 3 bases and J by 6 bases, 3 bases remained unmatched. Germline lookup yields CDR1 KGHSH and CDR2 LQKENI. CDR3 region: CASSPGTGSNSPLHF. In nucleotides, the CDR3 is TGTGCCAGCTCACCTGGGACAGGGTCTAATTCACCCCTCCACTTT.

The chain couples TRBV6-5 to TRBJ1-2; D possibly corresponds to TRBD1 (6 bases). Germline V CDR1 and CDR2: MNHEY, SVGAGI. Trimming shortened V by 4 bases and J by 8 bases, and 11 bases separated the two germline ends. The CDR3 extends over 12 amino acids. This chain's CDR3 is CASSSSGEGYTF. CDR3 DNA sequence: TGTGCCAGCAGTTCTTCAGGGGAGGGCTACACCTTC.

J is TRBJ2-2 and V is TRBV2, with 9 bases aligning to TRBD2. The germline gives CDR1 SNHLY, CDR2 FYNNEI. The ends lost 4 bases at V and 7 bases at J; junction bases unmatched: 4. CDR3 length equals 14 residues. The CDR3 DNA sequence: TGTGCCAGCAGTGTGCTAGCGGGGAACGGGGAGCTGTTTTTT. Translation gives CASSVLAGNGELFF.

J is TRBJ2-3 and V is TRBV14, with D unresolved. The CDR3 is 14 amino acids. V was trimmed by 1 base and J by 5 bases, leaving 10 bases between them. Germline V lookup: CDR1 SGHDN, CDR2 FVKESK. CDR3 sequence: CASSQVTAEDTQYF. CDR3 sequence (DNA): TGTGCCAGCAGCCAAGTAACAGCAGAAGATACGCAGTATTTT.

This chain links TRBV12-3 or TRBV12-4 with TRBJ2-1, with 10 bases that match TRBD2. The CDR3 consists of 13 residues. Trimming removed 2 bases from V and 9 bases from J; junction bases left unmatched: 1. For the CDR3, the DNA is TGTGCCAGCAGTTTACTAGCGGGGGTTGAGCAGTTCTTC. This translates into CASSLLAGVEQFF.